Listed below are T cell receptor beta chains from one sample, sequenced in a study of blood T cell repertoires in COVID-19. Libraries were prepared by immunoSEQ multiplex PCR; TCRdb keeps only in-frame clonotypes and omits some of them. Here the sample spans 95,000 to 110,000 clones, around 90% being singletons. The specimen sequenced was peripheral blood. The receptors derive from a human donor in a cohort sampled during active COVID-19. Both conserved end residues are trimmed from each CDR3. A D gene is named only where the DNA matches it firmly.

V	J	D	CDR3
TRBV20-1	TRBJ2-2	TRBD1	SASSFGQGIRTGELF
TRBV2	TRBJ2-7	TRBD1	ASSGQGPRIYEQY
TRBV7-2	TRBJ2-1	TRBD2	ASSFPETSANNEQF
TRBV5-1	TRBJ1-3	-	ASSLDRAGNTIY
TRBV28	TRBJ1-2	-	ASRTPWRTNYGYT
TRBV9	TRBJ2-4	-	ASGRGREGNIQY
TRBV3-1/TRBV3-2	TRBJ2-2	TRBD1	ASSPIPGQSNTGELF
TRBV18	TRBJ1-2	TRBD1	ASSRPGQGANYGYT
TRBV3-1/TRBV3-2	TRBJ2-7	TRBD1	ASSQGTGPRNEQY
TRBV11-3	TRBJ2-2	TRBD2	ASSFSGGATELF
TRBV7-8	TRBJ1-6	-	ASSSNTEGSSPLH
TRBV10-3	TRBJ1-6	TRBD1	ANPDRVNSPLH
TRBV7-9	TRBJ1-1	-	ASSLLGSASDTEAF
TRBV5-1	TRBJ2-2	TRBD1	ASSSGTGFTGELF
TRBV10-3	TRBJ2-3	-	AISPRGDTQY
TRBV21-1	TRBJ2-2	-	ASSKALGSGRALANTGELF
TRBV11-3	TRBJ2-2	TRBD1	ASSLSRDRATGELF
TRBV29-1	TRBJ2-5	-	SVAWGPETQY
TRBV5-4	TRBJ1-5	TRBD1	ASSGKGQGGNQPQH
TRBV9	TRBJ2-5	-	ASSAPTRRY
TRBV5-8	TRBJ1-1	-	ASSLYRLNTEAF
TRBV20-1	TRBJ2-7	-	SARSGFEQY
TRBV5-1	TRBJ2-7	TRBD1	ASSLGTGAYEQY
TRBV5-6	TRBJ2-3	-	ASSPLEAVGKDTQY
TRBV11-2	TRBJ2-1	-	ASSLVGLTGYNEQF
TRBV28	TRBJ2-5	TRBD2	ASSFFNGGEQETQY
TRBV12-5	TRBJ1-6	-	ATQTAGRLYNSPLH
TRBV19	TRBJ2-7	-	ASSGGGRGEQY
TRBV10-3	TRBJ1-5	-	AISEMGGGGQPQH
TRBV3-1/TRBV3-2	TRBJ2-7	TRBD1	ASSQEGQTHSYEQY
TRBV11-2	TRBJ2-1	TRBD2	ASSTLPSGGRYNEQF
TRBV7-2	TRBJ2-7	-	ASSLDPGGSSEQY
TRBV28	TRBJ1-4	TRBD1	ASSSSQGAINEKLF
TRBV28	TRBJ1-4	-	ASSSPSVAEKLF
TRBV29-1	TRBJ1-2	-	SVSQDSYGYT
TRBV24-1	TRBJ2-6	TRBD1	ATSDARTGSGANVLT
TRBV18	TRBJ2-5	-	ASSSFQETQY
TRBV20-1	TRBJ1-1	-	SASQNTEAF
TRBV28	TRBJ2-5	TRBD1	ASSLLQGEVRETQY
TRBV20-1	TRBJ2-7	TRBD2	SASLTSGRNEQY
TRBV7-9	TRBJ1-6	TRBD1	ASSAGTGDNSPLH
TRBV10-3	TRBJ2-7	-	AISLQGGSYEQY
TRBV5-1	TRBJ2-1	TRBD2	ASSLGGGVSYNEQF
TRBV19	TRBJ2-1	TRBD2	ASQNGREGYNEQF
TRBV4-2	TRBJ2-2	TRBD1	ASSQVAGQGRTGELF
TRBV18	TRBJ1-6	-	ASSPPLAGRVHSPLH
TRBV5-8	TRBJ2-7	TRBD2	ASSGGTSLYEQY